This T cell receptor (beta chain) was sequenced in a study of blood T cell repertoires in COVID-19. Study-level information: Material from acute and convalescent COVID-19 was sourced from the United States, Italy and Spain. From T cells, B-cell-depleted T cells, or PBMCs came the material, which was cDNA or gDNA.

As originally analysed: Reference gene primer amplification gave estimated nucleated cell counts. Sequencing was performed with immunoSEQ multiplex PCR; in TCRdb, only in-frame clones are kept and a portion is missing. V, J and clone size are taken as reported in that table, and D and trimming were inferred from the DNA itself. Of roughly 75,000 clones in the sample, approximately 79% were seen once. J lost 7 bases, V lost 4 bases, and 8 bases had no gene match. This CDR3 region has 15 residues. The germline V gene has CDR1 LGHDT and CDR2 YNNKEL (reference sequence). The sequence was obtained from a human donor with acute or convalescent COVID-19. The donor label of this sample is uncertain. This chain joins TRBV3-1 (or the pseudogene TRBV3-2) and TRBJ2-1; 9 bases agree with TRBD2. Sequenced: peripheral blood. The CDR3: CASSPLAGGVNEQFF. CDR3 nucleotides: TGTGCCAGCAGCCCGCTCGCGGGGGGGGTTAATGAGCAGTTCTTC.